This T cell receptor beta chain was captured by sequencing in a study of shared clonotypes between healthy human individuals. The study's findings and limits: Estimated clonotype richness was generally higher in naive than memory subsets. Non-shared clonotypes were found to have lower generation probabilities than the clonotypes that were shared by all four of the sorted-subset donors.

The germline V and J ends were trimmed by 2 bases and 10 bases, with 17 bases remaining between them. Germline V lookup: CDR1 SEHNR, CDR2 FQNEAQ (reference sequence). The CDR3 covers 15 residues. The protocol was immunoSEQ multiplex PCR, while the TCRdb copy is restricted to in-frame clones and leaves out a portion. The sample includes approximately 980,000 clones, roughly 72% of them seen just once. Details on this clone: The antigen remains undetermined.

The origin of this receptor is a man younger than 30 in good health. Sequences were obtained from memory CD4+ T cells sorted from blood. Subset defined: CD45RA-negative fraction. J is TRBJ1-4 and V is TRBV7-9, with D perhaps TRBD1 (5 bases). The CDR3: CASSLRGAQGGKLFF. CDR3 DNA: TGTGCCAGCAGCTTACGAGGGGCCCAAGGTGGAAAACTGTTTTTT.